This T cell receptor (beta chain) is from a study of cytomegalovirus exposure and HLA in healthy donors. Study at large: Tens of millions of unique TCRs, all from HLA-typed donors, were included in an early release of the data. 81% of 300 to 450 genotyped donors fell in the Caucasian-associated ancestry cluster.

Of note for this clone: What it recognizes is unknown.

V dropped 4 bases and J dropped 5 bases, with 14 bases sitting between them. The CDR3 is made up of 15 amino acids. Germline V lookup: CDR1 MDHEN, CDR2 SYDVKM. General study points: Later work showed greater clonal expansion in HLA-associated TCR beta chains than in equally common others. Sequencing artifact likely explains a cluster of highly shared sequence variants.

It was with 60 Vbeta and 13 Jbeta primers that the PCR ran. Sequencing was performed with immunoSEQ multiplex PCR; in TCRdb, only in-frame clones are kept and a portion is missing. The sample lists more than 150,000 clones, 80% to 90% occurring once. This TCR derives from a girl aged 2-10 years in good health and CMV-seropositive. The sample was PBMCs. The chain combines TRBV28 with TRBJ1-4; no clear D. The CDR3 protein is CASSSREAGNEKLFF. CDR3 nucleotides: TGTGCCAGCAGTTCCCGGGAGGCGGGAAATGAAAAACTGTTTTTT.